The following is a TCR beta chain sequence with its context. Its antigen is still unknown. Qualities for individual bases were not recorded, and no much larger clone is one base off. This sample was included in a study of blood T cells in healthy people across ages (dated by TCRdb to the mid-2010s). Looking at the study overall: In model experiments, template switching captured roughly one uniquely barcoded TCR beta cDNA molecule for every two T cells. The study measured age-related changes in TCR beta repertoire diversity using deep sequencing normalized with unique cDNA molecular identifiers. Four age groups were formed from the donors: young (average roughly 15 years), middle-aged (more than 35), aged (over 55) and long-lived (less than 85). Donors of different ages were randomly distributed across sequencing lanes to avoid experimental bias. Using the same blood draw, the study looked at two additional independent replicas of 1 million unique cDNA reads for two donors, one aged 18 to 30 and the other aged 80 or older.

The CDR3 holds 17 amino acids from the cysteine to the phenylalanine. The kept DNA is CDR3 alone, 51 bases in frame from the first base. CDR1 and CDR2 were assigned from the germline V gene as LGHNA and YSLEER. Ends trimmed: V by 1 base, J by 0 bases; bases unmatched to a gene: 5. The paper as a whole reports these results and caveats: There was a strong correlation between observed TCR beta diversity and the percentage of naive T cells measured by flow cytometry. The long-lived group showed more naive CD4+ T cells, fewer expanded clones and increased TCR diversity than the aged group, suggesting age selection. Conclusive comparison of naive and antigen-experienced compartments was prevented by the profiling of bulk unsorted PBMCs. As age increased, observed TCR beta diversity per million T cells dropped in a roughly linear way, and a significant reduction was already evident by age roughly 36. The CMV infection status of donors was not known, potentially confounding age-related changes in expanded clonotypes. Estimates of total diversity based on one million sequenced T cells were regarded as lower bounds and as underestimates.

Library construction relied on 5' RACE. TCRdb shows the sequencer as Illumina HiSeq 2500. The second PCR ran for roughly 7 to 11 cycles and used a J-beta primer mix along with a sample-barcoded 5' primer. A unique molecular identifier was introduced onto each TCR beta cDNA molecule by a template-switch 5' adaptor carrying 12 random nucleotides. Each sample yielded at least 2.5 million CDR3-containing paired-end reads. The Mint cDNA synthesis kit, primed by a TRBC-specific oligonucleotide, was used to synthesize first-strand cDNA from all RNA. After uracil-DNA glycosylase treatment, a first 18-cycle PCR used universal primers M1SS and BC2_uni_R on all cDNA. The study's own analysis went as follows. Each sample was normalized by randomly selecting 1 million high-quality reads, each carrying a distinct molecular identifier. Instead of being binned into consensus sequences, reads that shared molecular identifiers were thrown out. MiTCR, set to a Q25 quality threshold and the strictest error-elimination algorithm, was used for CDR3 identification, clonotype clustering and error correction. A nonparametric unseen species model with Euler transformation was used to estimate lower-bound total TCR beta diversity. Using fastp at Q25 and MiXCR, TCRdb reprocessed the public reads and kept productive beta chains. When rows share a CDR3 protein, they turn into one entry using the most common DNA and genes. TCRdb, not the authors, supplied the V and J calls. For this sample there are 980,000 or so distinct CDR3 sequences; under 50% appear just once. The biggest ten clones account for 10% to 15% of the sample.

Donors were under 40 systemically healthy Caucasian individuals from Russia aged 6 to 90 years. Around 9.8 milliliters of peripheral blood were collected from each donor into EDTA-treated Vacutainer tubes. Ficoll-Paque density-gradient centrifugation was used to isolate PBMCs, with at least 7 million per sample. Trizol reagent was used to extract total RNA from the PBMCs, yielding at least 6 micrograms per sample. The percentages of naive CD45RAhigh/CD27high T cells were determined by flow cytometry on a PBMC aliquot from every donor. The chain employs TRBV4-3 and TRBJ2-1; 8 nucleotides in the junction match TRBD2. This clonotype was sampled from a young man in good health. The sequenced material came from blood. The sequenced DNA: TGCGCCAGCAGCCAAGGCCCAGGGACTAGCTCCTACAATGAGCAGTTCTTC. Translation gives CASSQGPGTSSYNEQFF.